A selection of T cell receptor beta chains follows, all from one sample in a study of naive and memory T cell subsets. Each CDR3 protein is one row after TCRdb ran MiXCR on the UMI-ligation and nested PCR reads. The profile shows roughly 91,000 distinct CDR3 sequences, around 13% of them singletons. Sequenced sample: central memory CD4+ T cells from blood. The receptors here all came from a human donor in good health. The CDR3 runs from the conserved cysteine through the conserved F or W. Each record gives: V gene, J gene, clone size, D gene, CDR3 DNA, CDR3 protein. The D gene is left open where the match is weak. Not every row has a clone size; where given, it reads once, few, many or a size class.

TRBV28	TRBJ2-5	NA	NA	TGTGCCAGCATCCCTAGCCCGCAGAAAGAGACCCAGTACTTC	CASIPSPQKETQYF
TRBV5-5	TRBJ1-2	NA	NA	TGTGCCAGCACCCCACAATCAGGGTACTATGGCTACACCTTC	CASTPQSGYYGYTF
TRBV5-1	TRBJ2-1	NA	TRBD2	TGCGCCAGCAGCTTGGGAGGGACTAGCGGGATCGACAATGAGCAGTTCTTC	CASSLGGTSGIDNEQFF
TRBV19	TRBJ2-1	NA	TRBD1	TGTGCCAGTAGTATGGGGACAGGGAGAGGGGGTTGGGCATACAATGAGCAGTTCTTC	CASSMGTGRGGWAYNEQFF
TRBV3-1	TRBJ2-7	few	NA	TGTGCCAGCAGCCAAGGGGGTGGGTCCAACGGGGTCTTC	CASSQGGGSNGVF
TRBV11-2	TRBJ2-1	many	NA	TGTGCCAGCAGTGAGGCTAGCTCTTCCTACAATGAGCAGTTCTTC	CASSEASSSYNEQFF
TRBV20-1	TRBJ1-1	NA	NA	TGCAGTGCTAGGGGGCCCTGGGCCACTGAAGCTTTCTTT	CSARGPWATEAFF
TRBV10-3	TRBJ2-7	many	TRBD2	TGTGCCACCAGGCGTGCGGGAGGGGGAGAGCAGTACTTC	CATRRAGGGEQYF
TRBV6-5	TRBJ2-2	few	TRBD2	TGTGCCAGCAGTCGCGGAACACCCGGACTAGTCGCCGGGGAGCTGTTTTTT	CASSRGTPGLVAGELFF
TRBV19	TRBJ2-1	many	TRBD2	TGTGCCAGTAGTAGGTATGGGGGGGAGTGGAGGAATGAGCAGTTCTTC	CASSRYGGEWRNEQFF
TRBV3-1	TRBJ1-1	NA	NA	TGTGCCAGCAGCCGAGATTTCAGGAAGTTGAACACTGAAGCTTTCTTT	CASSRDFRKLNTEAFF
TRBV5-5	TRBJ2-7	many	NA	TGTGCCAGCAGCCCCGGAGGGAATGCCTACGAGCAGTACTTC	CASSPGGNAYEQYF
TRBV5-1	TRBJ2-7	many	TRBD1	TGCGCCAGCAGCTTGGTTGGGACAGGGTACGAGCAGTACTTC	CASSLVGTGYEQYF
TRBV7-2	TRBJ2-5	many	NA	TGTGCCAGCAGCCCGACGATAGGTGGAGAGACCCAGTACTTC	CASSPTIGGETQYF
TRBV7-2	TRBJ2-1	few	TRBD2	TGTGCCAGCAGCTTAACCCGGGAGGGCTACAATGAGCAGTTCTTC	CASSLTREGYNEQFF
TRBV12-3/TRBV12-4	TRBJ1-5	few	NA	TGTGCCAGCAGCCCCGGGGCAGGCCAGCCCCAGCATTTT	CASSPGAGQPQHF
TRBV29-1	TRBJ1-4	few	TRBD1	TGCAGCGTTATGACAGGGAATGAAAAACTGTTTTTT	CSVMTGNEKLFF
TRBV18	TRBJ1-1	NA	NA	TGTGCCAGCTCACCAACTCAGGGTCGGAACACTGAAGCTTTCTTT	CASSPTQGRNTEAFF
TRBV7-8	TRBJ2-2	many	NA	TGTGCCAGCAGCTTCAATCCTGGTTACACCGGGGAGCTGTTTTTT	CASSFNPGYTGELFF
TRBV20-1	TRBJ1-2	NA	NA	TGCAGTGCTAGAGATCCGAGCAGGCCCATCGGCTACACCTTC	CSARDPSRPIGYTF
TRBV7-2	TRBJ2-5	few	NA	TGTGCCAGCAGCTTAGGGGGCCCGGGGGAGACCCAGTACTTC	CASSLGGPGETQYF
TRBV3-1	TRBJ2-1	NA	NA	TGTGCCAGCAGCCTCAGAGGCGGGAACAGGGGCGCTGAGCAGTTCTTC	CASSLRGGNRGAEQFF
TRBV5-1	TRBJ2-5	few	NA	TGCGCCAGCAGCACCGGACAGATTCAAGAGACCCAGTACTTC	CASSTGQIQETQYF
TRBV10-2	TRBJ1-1	once	TRBD1	TGCGCCAGCAGTGAGTCGATAAGAGGGGGCACTAAAGCTTTCTTT	CASSESIRGGTKAFF
TRBV30	TRBJ2-3	few	TRBD2	TGTGCCTGGAATCGGGGACTAGCGGGACCAGATACGCAGTATTTT	CAWNRGLAGPDTQYF
TRBV4-2	TRBJ2-7	many	NA	TGTGCCAGCAGCCCCGGGACGGTGACCTACGAGCAGTACTTC	CASSPGTVTYEQYF
TRBV7-2	TRBJ2-5	many	NA	TGTGCCAGCTCCCTGAGGAGACAAGAGACCCAGTACTTC	CASSLRRQETQYF
TRBV10-3	TRBJ2-7	few	NA	TGTGCCACCGCTGACGACACGAGGGGTGCCGACGAGCAGTACTTC	CATADDTRGADEQYF
TRBV10-2	TRBJ2-1	NA	NA	TGCGCCAGCAGTGAGTCCAGCTCCTACAATGAGCAGTTCTTC	CASSESSSYNEQFF
TRBV5-4	TRBJ2-1	many	NA	TGTGCCAGCAGCCTTGGGGGGCGGAGCTCCTACAATGAGCAGTTCTTC	CASSLGGRSSYNEQFF
TRBV7-9	TRBJ2-7	NA	NA	TGTGCCAGCAGCCCAGGGATGTCCTTCAGCGAGCAGTACTTC	CASSPGMSFSEQYF
TRBV5-1	TRBJ2-5	medium-sized	NA	TGCGCCAGCAGTTCAGCTGACCGGGAGACCCAGTACTTC	CASSSADRETQYF
TRBV4-2	TRBJ2-3	NA	NA	TGTGCCAGCAGCCAAGTATGGGGCCCCAACCCCAAGGAGGACACAGATACGCAGTATTTT	CASSQVWGPNPKEDTDTQYF
TRBV7-2	TRBJ2-7	NA	TRBD1	TGTGCCAGCAGCGTGGACAGGGGGCACCACGAGCAGTACTTC	CASSVDRGHHEQYF
TRBV9	TRBJ2-3	many	NA	TGTGCCAGCAGCGTTGCGGGAAGAGCAACAGATACGCAGTATTTT	CASSVAGRATDTQYF
TRBV6-2/TRBV6-3	TRBJ2-1	NA	NA	TGTGCCAGCAGTTTGGACAGCTACAATGAGCAGTTCTTC	CASSLDSYNEQFF
TRBV5-1	TRBJ2-7	NA	NA	TGCGCCAGCAGATTCCTGGGTGGGATCTACGAGCAGTACTTC	CASRFLGGIYEQYF
TRBV28	TRBJ1-2	NA	TRBD1	TGTGCCAGCAGGGGGACAGGAAAAAGTAACTATGGCTACACCTTC	CASRGTGKSNYGYTF
TRBV3-1	TRBJ1-4	NA	NA	TGTGCCAGCAGCCAAGGGACGAACTCTTATAATGAAAAACTGTTTTTT	CASSQGTNSYNEKLFF
TRBV10-3	TRBJ2-2	NA	TRBD1	TGTGCCATCAGTAACAGGGGGATCGCCGGGGAGCTGTTTTTT	CAISNRGIAGELFF
TRBV7-8	TRBJ2-7	NA	NA	TGTGCCAGCAGCGAGGGCATCACCTACGAGCAGTACTTC	CASSEGITYEQYF
TRBV2	TRBJ2-7	few	NA	TGTGCCAGCAACGGGGTCGAGCAGTACTTC	CASNGVEQYF
TRBV7-6	TRBJ2-2	many	TRBD2	TGTGCCAGCAGAACGGGACTAGCGGGAACGAACACCGGGGAGCTGTTTTTT	CASRTGLAGTNTGELFF
TRBV5-1	TRBJ2-7	NA	NA	TGCGCCAGCAGCTTGCTAGGGGAATACGAGCAGTACTTC	CASSLLGEYEQYF
TRBV18	TRBJ1-6	few	NA	TGTGCCAGCTCACCCCGGGACGGAGTTCTTAATTCACCCCTCCACTTT	CASSPRDGVLNSPLHF
TRBV5-1	TRBJ1-5	NA	NA	TGCGCCAGCAGCTTGGGGGGGAATGGCAATCAGCCCCAGCATTTT	CASSLGGNGNQPQHF
TRBV6-5	TRBJ2-6	few	NA	TGTGCCAGCAGTTACTCGAGACAACCTTCTGGGGCCAACGTCCTGACTTTC	CASSYSRQPSGANVLTF
TRBV12-3/TRBV12-4	TRBJ1-1	few	NA	TGTGCCAGCAGTTTAAGCGACAGGGAAGCTTTCTTT	CASSLSDREAFF
TRBV11-2	TRBJ2-1	many	TRBD1	TGTGCCAGCACTGGCGGGACAGGGGGCCAGTCCTACAATGAGCAGTTCTTC	CASTGGTGGQSYNEQFF
TRBV29-1	TRBJ2-1	NA	NA	TGCAGCGTTGCGCTTTGGTTGGGAAGCTCCTACAATGAGCAGTTCTTC	CSVALWLGSSYNEQFF
TRBV5-1	TRBJ2-3	few	NA	TGCGCCAGCAGCCTGGGCCCCCAGGGCACAGATACGCAGTATTTT	CASSLGPQGTDTQYF
TRBV13	TRBJ2-7	many	NA	TGTGCCAGCAGCAAAGACTCCGGACGTCGCGAGCAGTACTTC	CASSKDSGRREQYF
TRBV18	TRBJ2-3	many	NA	TGTGCCAGCTCACCACTGATAGATACGCAGTATTTT	CASSPLIDTQYF